In this sample, the clone carrying this T cell receptor (beta chain) turned up many times. Its antigen remains unidentified. A read error may produce the germline difference seen at one junction end. This CDR3 contains 15 residues. This specimen belongs to a study of identical twins. Each CDR3 protein is one row after TCRdb ran MiXCR on the 5' RACE reads. The repertoire holds 150,000 or so distinct CDR3 sequences, with around 3.5% as singletons. Findings and caveats of the study: Conclusions rested on cross-sectional statistics rather than following the same donors. Models predicted less out-of-frame TCR alpha sharing in monozygotic twins than was found. Invariant populations such as MAIT and iNKT cells could partly muddle zero-insertion analyses.

The material sequenced was memory T cells sorted from blood. This TCR was sampled from a man in his late teens or twenties in good health. The V and J genes are TRBV12-3 or TRBV12-4 and TRBJ2-1; TRBD2 is a possible D gene (6 bases). The CDR3 reads CSSRRDGSSYNEQFF. The CDR3 DNA sequence: TGTTCCAGCAGACGAGACGGGAGCTCCTACAATGAGCAGTTCTTC.